The text below deals with one T cell receptor (beta chain). The antigen remains unidentified. This sample was taken from a study of blood T cells in healthy people across ages. Study-wide results and caveats: The fall in TCR beta diversity per million T cells was roughly linear with age.

The amount of total RNA extracted per sample was at least 5 micrograms. For the second PCR, which ran for about 6 to 11 cycles, a sample-barcoded 5' primer and a J-beta primer mix were used. Each CDR3 protein gets one entry after TCRdb re-called the 5' RACE reads with MiXCR. Found here are 700,000 or so distinct CDR3 sequences, 22% of them singletons; the top ten hold 20% to 25%. CDR3 length: 12 amino acids. V was pared by 7 bases and J by 4 bases, with 14 bases between. Germline loops: CDR1 DFQATT, CDR2 SNEGSKA (reference sequence). What was sequenced was blood. The V and J genes are TRBV20-1 and TRBJ2-7, with a possible D match to TRBD1 (5 bases). The source is a man between 65 and 85 years old in good health. CDR3: CSVDSQDYEQYF. The CDR3 DNA sequence: TGCAGTGTAGACAGCCAAGATTACGAGCAGTACTTC.